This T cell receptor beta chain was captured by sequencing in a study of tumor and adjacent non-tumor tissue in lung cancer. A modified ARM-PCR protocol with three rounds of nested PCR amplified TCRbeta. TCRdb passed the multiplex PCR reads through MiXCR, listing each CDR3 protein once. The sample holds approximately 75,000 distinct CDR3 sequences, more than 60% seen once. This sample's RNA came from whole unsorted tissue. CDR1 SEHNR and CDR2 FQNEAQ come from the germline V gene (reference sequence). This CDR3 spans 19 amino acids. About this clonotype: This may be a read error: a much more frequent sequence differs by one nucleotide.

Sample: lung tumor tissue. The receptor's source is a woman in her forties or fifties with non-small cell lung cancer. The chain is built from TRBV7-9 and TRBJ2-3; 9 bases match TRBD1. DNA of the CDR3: TGTGCCAGCAGACCCGGACAGGGGAATTTCCAAACTGGCACAGATATGCAGTATTTT. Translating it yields CASRPGQGNFQTGTDMQYF.